These T cell receptor beta chains were read from a single sample in a study of blood T cells in healthy people across ages. TCRdb re-analysed the 5' RACE reads in MiXCR, keeping a single row per CDR3 protein. The table lists 750,000 to 950,000 distinct CDR3 sequences, about 26% of them singletons, with approximately 2.9% in the top ten. The sample also formed part of further work on T cells of mothers and their children.

Input material: blood. The source of these receptors is a boy younger than 18 in good health. The CDR3 runs from the conserved cysteine through the conserved F or W. Each record gives: clone size, D gene, J gene, V gene, CDR3 DNA, CDR3 protein. A D gene is named only where the DNA matches it firmly. A row's size may be missing; if present it is once, few, many or a size class.

few - TRBJ2-7 TRBV18 TGTGCCAGCTCACCAATCGGGTCTCAAATTGGATACGAGCAGTACTTC CASSPIGSQIGYEQYF
- TRBD2 TRBJ2-3 TRBV13 TGTGCCAGCAGTTGGACTAGCGGAGGCCAGGGCACAGATACGCAGTATTTT CASSWTSGGQGTDTQYF
many TRBD1 TRBJ1-5 TRBV20-1 TGCAGTGCTAGAGCTATAGGGGGCGCCGGCCAGCCCCAGCATTTT CSARAIGGAGQPQHF
- - TRBJ1-2 TRBV27 TGTGCCAGCGCGTGGGGGAAAGCTAACTATGGCTACACCTTC CASAWGKANYGYTF
few TRBD2 TRBJ2-3 TRBV9 TGTGCCAGCAGCGTGGGACTAGCGGGGTATACGCAGTATTTT CASSVGLAGYTQYF
few TRBD2 TRBJ2-1 TRBV5-1 TGCGCCAGTGAAATAGCGGGGGGCGTCGATGAGCAGTTCTTC CASEIAGGVDEQFF
- - TRBJ2-7 TRBV6-6 TGTGCCAGCACCCCGATGGCTTCCTACGAGCAGTACTTC CASTPMASYEQYF
- - TRBJ1-4 TRBV20-1 TGCAGTGCTAGCTCATATGGTGAAAAACTGTTTTTT CSASSYGEKLFF
many TRBD1 TRBJ2-7 TRBV9 TGTGCCAGCAGCTCGCAAGCGGGACAGGGGATCTTCGACGAGCAGTACTTC CASSSQAGQGIFDEQYF
many - TRBJ1-5 TRBV6-5 TGTGCCAGCAGTTACGACAGCAATCAGCCCCAGCATTTT CASSYDSNQPQHF
few - TRBJ1-3 TRBV2 TGTGCCAGCAGTGAGGTCAGGTTTATTCACTCTGGAAACGCCATATATTTT CASSEVRFIHSGNAIYF
few - TRBJ2-5 TRBV9 TGTGCCAGCAGTCCATCGGGGGTAATGCAGACCCAGTACTTC CASSPSGVMQTQYF
- TRBD1 TRBJ1-5 TRBV3-1 TGTGCCAGCAGCCAAGATACCGGGACAGGGTATCAGCCCCAGCATTTT CASSQDTGTGYQPQHF